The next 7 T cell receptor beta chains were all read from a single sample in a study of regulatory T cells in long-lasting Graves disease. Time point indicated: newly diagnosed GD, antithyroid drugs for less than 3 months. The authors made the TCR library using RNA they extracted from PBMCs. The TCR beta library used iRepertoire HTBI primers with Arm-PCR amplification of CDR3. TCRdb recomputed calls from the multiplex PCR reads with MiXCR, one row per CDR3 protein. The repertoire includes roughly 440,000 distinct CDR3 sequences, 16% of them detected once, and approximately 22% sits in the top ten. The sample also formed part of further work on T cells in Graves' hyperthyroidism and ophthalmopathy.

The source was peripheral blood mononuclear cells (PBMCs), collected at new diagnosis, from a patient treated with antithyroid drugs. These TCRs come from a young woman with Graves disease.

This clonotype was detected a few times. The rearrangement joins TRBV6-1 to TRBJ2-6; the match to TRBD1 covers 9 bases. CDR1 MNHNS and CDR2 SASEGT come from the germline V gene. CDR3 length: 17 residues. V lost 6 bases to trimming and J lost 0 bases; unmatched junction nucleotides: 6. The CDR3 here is CASRKGQGISGANVLTF. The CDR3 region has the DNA TGTGCCAGCAGAAAGGGACAGGGAATCTCTGGGGCCAACGTCCTGACTTTC.

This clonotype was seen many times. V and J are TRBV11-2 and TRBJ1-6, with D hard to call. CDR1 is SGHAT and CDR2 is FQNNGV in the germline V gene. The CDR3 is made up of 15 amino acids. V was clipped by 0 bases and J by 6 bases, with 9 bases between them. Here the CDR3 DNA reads TGTGCCAGCAGCTTAGACGGTTTGAGTAATTCACCCCTCCACTTT. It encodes CASSLDGLSNSPLHF.

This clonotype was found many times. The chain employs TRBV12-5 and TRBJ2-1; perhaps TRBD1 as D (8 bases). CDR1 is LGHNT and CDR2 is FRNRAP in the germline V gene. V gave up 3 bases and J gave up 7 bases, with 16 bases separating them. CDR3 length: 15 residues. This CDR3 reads CASGLQGGRGNEQFF. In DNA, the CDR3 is TGTGCTAGTGGTTTACAGGGGGGGCGTGGGAATGAGCAGTTCTTC.

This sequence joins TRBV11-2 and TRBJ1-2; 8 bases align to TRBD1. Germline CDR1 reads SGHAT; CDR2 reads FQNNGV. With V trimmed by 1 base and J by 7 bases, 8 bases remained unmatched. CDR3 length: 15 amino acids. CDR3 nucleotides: TGTGCCAGCAGCTTAGGACAGGGGCGCGAGGGTGGCTACACCTTC. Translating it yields CASSLGQGREGGYTF.

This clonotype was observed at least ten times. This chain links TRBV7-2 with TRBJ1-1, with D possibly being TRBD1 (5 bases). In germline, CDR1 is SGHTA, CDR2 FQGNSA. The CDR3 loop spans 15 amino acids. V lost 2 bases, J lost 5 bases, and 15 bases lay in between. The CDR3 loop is CASSLSVFPGTEAFF. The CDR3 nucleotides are TGTGCCAGCAGCTTAAGTGTTTTCCCAGGGACTGAAGCTTTCTTT.

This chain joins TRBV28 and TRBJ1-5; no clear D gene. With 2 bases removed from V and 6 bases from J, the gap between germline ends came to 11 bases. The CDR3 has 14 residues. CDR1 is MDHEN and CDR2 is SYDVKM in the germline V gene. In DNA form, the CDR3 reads TGTGCCAGCAGTTTACCTACACGGGGTCAGCCCCAGCATTTT. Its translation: CASSLPTRGQPQHF.

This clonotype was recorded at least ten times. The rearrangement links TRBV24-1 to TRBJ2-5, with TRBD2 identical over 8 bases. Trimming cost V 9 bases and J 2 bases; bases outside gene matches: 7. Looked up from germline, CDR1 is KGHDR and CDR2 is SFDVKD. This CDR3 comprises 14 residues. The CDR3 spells CATYRAGGQETQYF. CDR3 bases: TGTGCCACCTACCGGGCGGGAGGACAAGAGACCCAGTACTTC.